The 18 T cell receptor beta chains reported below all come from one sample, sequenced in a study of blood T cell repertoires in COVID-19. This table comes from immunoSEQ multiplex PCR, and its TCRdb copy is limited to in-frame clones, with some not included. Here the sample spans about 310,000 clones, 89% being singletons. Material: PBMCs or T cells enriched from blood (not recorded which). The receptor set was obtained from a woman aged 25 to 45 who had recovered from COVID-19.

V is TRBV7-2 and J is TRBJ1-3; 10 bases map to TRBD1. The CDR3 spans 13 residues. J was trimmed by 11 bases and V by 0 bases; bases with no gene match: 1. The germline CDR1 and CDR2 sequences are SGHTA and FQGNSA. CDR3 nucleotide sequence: TGTGCCAGCAGCTTAGCGGACAGGGGGGCCATATATTTT. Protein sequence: CASSLADRGAIYF.

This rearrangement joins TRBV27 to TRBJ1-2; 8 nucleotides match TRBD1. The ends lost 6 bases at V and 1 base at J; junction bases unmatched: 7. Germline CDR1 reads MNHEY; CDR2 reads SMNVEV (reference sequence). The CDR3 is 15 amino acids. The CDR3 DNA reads TGTGCCAGCAGCGCTGGGACAGGATTTAACTATGGCTACACCTTC. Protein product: CASSAGTGFNYGYTF.

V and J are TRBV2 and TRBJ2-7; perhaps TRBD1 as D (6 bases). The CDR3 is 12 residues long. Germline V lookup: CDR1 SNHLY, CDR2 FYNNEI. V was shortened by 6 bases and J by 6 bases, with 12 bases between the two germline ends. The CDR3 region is CASRGAGAEQYF. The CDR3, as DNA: TGTGCCAGCAGAGGGGCAGGGGCCGAGCAGTACTTC.

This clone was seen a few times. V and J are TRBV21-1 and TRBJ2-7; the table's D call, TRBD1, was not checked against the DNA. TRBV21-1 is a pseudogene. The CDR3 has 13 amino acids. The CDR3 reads CASSEETNHEQYF. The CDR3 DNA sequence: TGTGCCAGCAGCGAAGAGACAAACCACGAGCAGTACTTC.

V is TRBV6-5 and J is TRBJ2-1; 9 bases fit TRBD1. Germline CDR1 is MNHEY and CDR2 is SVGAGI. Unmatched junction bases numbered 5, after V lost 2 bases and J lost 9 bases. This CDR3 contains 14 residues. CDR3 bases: TGTGCCAGCAGTTACCACAGGGGGCGAAGTGAGCAGTTCTTC. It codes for CASSYHRGRSEQFF.

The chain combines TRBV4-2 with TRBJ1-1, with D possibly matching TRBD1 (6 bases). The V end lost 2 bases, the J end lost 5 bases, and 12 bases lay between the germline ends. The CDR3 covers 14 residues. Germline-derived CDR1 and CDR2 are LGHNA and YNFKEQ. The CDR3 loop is CASSQRRGGTEAFF. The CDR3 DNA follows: TGTGCCAGCAGCCAAAGAAGGGGGGGAACTGAAGCTTTCTTT.

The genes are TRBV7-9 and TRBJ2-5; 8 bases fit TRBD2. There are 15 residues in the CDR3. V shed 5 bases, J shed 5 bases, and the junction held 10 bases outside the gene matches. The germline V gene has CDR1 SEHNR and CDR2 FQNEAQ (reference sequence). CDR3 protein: CASSMGIAGLETQYF. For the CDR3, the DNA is TGTGCCAGCAGCATGGGGATAGCGGGATTGGAGACCCAGTACTTC. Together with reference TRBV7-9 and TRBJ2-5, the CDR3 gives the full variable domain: DTGVSQNPRHKITKRGQNVTFRCDPISEHNRLYWYRQTLGQGPEFLTYFQNEAQLEKSRLLSDRFSAERPKGSFSTLEIQRTEQGDSAMYLCASSMGIAGLETQYFGPGTRLLVL.

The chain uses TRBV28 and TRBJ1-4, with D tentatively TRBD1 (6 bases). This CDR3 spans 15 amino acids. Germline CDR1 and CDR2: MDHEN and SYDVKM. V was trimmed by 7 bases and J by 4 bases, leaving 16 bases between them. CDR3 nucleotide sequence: TGTGCCAGCAATTCTCCAGGGGCCCTTAATGAAAAACTGTTTTTT. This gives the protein CASNSPGALNEKLFF.

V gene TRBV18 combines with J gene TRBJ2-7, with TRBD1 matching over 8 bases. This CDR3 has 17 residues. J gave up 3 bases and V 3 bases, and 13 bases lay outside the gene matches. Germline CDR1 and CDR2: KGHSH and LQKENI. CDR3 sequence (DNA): TGTGCCAGCTCACCGATCGTAGGACAGGGATCAATCTACGAGCAGTACTTC. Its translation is CASSPIVGQGSIYEQYF.

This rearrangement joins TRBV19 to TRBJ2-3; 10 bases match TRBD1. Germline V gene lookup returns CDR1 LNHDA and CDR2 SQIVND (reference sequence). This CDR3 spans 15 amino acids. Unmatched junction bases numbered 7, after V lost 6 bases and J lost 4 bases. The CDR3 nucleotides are TGTGCCAGTAGGGAGGGACAGGGGACAGCAGATACGCAGTATTTT. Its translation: CASREGQGTADTQYF.

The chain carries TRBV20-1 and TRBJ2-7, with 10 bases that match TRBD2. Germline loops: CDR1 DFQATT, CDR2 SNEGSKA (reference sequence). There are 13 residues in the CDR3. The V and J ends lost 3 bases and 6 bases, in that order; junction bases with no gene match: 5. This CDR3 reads CSASFTSGTEQYF. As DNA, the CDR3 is TGCAGTGCTAGTTTCACTAGCGGGACCGAGCAGTACTTC.

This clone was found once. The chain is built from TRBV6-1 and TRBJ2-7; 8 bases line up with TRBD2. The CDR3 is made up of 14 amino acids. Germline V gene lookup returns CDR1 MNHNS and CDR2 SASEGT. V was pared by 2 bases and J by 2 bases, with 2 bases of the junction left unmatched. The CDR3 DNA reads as TGTGCCAGCAGTGAACCCGGGAGGGCCTACGAGCAGTACTTC. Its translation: CASSEPGRAYEQYF.

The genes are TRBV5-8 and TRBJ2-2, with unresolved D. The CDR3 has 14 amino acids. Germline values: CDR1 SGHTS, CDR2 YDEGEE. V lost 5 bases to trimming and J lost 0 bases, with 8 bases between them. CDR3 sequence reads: CASSRTPNTGELFF. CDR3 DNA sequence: TGTGCCAGCAGTCGAACACCGAACACCGGGGAGCTGTTTTTT.

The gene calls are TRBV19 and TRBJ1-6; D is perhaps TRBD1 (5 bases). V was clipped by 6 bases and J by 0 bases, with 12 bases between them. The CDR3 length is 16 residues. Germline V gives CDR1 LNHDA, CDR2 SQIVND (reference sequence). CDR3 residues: CASSERQSSYNSPLHF. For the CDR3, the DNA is TGTGCCAGTAGCGAACGACAGAGCTCCTATAATTCACCCCTCCACTTT.

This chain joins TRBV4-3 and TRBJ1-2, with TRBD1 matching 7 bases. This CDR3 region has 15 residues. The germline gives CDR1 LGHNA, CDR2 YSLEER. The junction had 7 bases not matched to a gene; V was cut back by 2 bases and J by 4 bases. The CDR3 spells CASSQLQGKSYGYTF. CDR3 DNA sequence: TGCGCCAGCAGCCAACTACAGGGGAAGAGCTATGGCTACACCTTC.

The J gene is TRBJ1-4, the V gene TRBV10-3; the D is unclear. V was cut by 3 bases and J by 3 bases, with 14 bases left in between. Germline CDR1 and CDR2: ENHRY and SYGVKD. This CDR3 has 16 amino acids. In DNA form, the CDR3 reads TGTGCCATCAGTGAATGGCCCATCGAGGCTAATGAAAAACTGTTTTTT. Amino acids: CAISEWPIEANEKLFF.

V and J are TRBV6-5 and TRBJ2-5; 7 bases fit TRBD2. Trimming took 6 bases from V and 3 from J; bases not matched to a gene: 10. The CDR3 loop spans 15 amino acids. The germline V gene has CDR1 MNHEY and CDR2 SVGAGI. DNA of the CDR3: TGTGCCAGCAGACCGTTAGGGGAGGGCAAAGAGACCCAGTACTTC. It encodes CASRPLGEGKETQYF.

The CDR3 is CASSYLRANSYNEQFF. CDR3 coding DNA: TGTGCCAGCAGTTACTTGAGGGCCAACTCCTACAATGAGCAGTTCTTC. The rearrangement joins TRBV6-2 or TRBV6-3 to TRBJ2-1; tentatively, D is TRBD2 (5 bases). V was clipped by 1 base and J by 0 bases, with 10 bases between them. CDR3 length equals 16 residues. CDR1 is MNHEY and CDR2 is SVGEGT in the germline V gene.